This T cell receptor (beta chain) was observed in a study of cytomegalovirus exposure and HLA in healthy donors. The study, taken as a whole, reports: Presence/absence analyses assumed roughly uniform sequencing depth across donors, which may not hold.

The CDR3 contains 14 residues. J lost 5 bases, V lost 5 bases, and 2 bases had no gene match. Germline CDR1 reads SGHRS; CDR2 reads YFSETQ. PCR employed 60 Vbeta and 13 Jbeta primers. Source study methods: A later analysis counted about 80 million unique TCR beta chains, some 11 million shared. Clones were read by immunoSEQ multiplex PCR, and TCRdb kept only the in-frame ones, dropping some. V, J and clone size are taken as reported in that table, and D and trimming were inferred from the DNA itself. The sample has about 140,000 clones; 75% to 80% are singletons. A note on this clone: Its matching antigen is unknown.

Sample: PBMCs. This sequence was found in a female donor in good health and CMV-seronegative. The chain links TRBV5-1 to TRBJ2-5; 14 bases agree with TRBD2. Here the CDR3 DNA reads TGCGCCAGCAGGACTAGCGGGGGGGCCGAGACCCAGTACTTC. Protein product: CASRTSGGAETQYF.